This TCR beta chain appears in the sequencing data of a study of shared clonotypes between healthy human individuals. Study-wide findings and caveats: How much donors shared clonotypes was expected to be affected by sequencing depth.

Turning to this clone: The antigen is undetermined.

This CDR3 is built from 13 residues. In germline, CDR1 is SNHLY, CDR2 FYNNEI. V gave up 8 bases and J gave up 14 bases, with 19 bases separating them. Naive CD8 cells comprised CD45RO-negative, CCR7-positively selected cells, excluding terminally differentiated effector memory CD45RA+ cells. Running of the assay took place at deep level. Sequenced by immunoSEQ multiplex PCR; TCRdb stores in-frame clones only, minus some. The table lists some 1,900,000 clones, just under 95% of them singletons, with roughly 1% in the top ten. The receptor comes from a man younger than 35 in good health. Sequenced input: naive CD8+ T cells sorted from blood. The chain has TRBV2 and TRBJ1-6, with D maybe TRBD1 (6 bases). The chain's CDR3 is CASYGGGPLALHF. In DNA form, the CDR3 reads TGTGCCAGCTACGGGGGGGGGCCCCTGGCCCTCCACTTT.